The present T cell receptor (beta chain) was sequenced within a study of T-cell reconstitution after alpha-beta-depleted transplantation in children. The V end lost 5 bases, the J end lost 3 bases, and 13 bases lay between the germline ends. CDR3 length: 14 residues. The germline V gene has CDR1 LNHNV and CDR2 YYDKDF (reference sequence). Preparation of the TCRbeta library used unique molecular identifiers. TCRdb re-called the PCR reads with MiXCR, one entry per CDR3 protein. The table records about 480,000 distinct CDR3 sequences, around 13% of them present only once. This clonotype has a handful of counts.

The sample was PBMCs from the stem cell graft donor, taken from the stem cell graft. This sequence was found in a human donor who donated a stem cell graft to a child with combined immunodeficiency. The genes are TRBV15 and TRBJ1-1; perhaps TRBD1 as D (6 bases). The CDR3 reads CATSLDRGDTEAFF. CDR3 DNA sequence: TGTGCCACCAGCCTGGACAGAGGAGACACTGAAGCTTTCTTT.